This passage covers 22 T cell receptor beta chains from one sample sequenced in a study of blood T cells in healthy people across ages (dated by TCRdb to 2014 to 2015). To prepare the library, 5' RACE was applied. The reads were generated on an Illumina HiSeq 2500. A second PCR of roughly 6 to 12 cycles was run with a J-beta primer mix and a sample-barcoded 5' primer. TCRdb reprocessed the public reads (quality trimming at Q25 with fastp, clone calling with MiXCR) and kept in-frame beta chains. For every CDR3 protein sequence, its rows merge into one entry that carries the most common genes and DNA. The sample table holds about 730,000 distinct CDR3 sequences, of which approximately 39% were seen once. Less than 25% of the sample rests with the top ten. What was sequenced was blood. These receptors originate from a woman in her sixties or seventies in good health.

This clonotype was counted between two and nine times. The chain employs TRBV11-2 and TRBJ2-5, with 10 bases that match TRBD2. V lost 5 bases, J lost 7 bases, and 13 bases stayed unmatched. The CDR3 is 16 amino acids. Germline V gene lookup returns CDR1 SGHAT and CDR2 FQNNGV. The DNA of the CDR3 is TGTGCCAGCAGCCTCCCCCGTACTAGCGGGGTAGGGACCCAGTACTTC. This translates into CASSLPRTSGVGTQYF.

The chain combines TRBV18 with TRBJ2-1; 7 bases line up with TRBD2. The V segment lost 5 bases and the J segment 0 bases; nucleotides outside the gene matches: 10. The CDR3 is 17 amino acids. Germline CDR1 KGHSH, CDR2 LQKENI. CDR3 in DNA: TGTGCCAGCTCAGGACGCGGGACTACTAGCTCCTACAATGAGCAGTTCTTC. This gives the protein CASSGRGTTSSYNEQFF. The whole variable domain, filled in from reference TRBV18 and TRBJ2-1, reads NAGVMQNPRHLVRRRGQEARLRCSPMKGHSHVYWYRQLPEEGLKFMVYLQKENIIDESGMPKERFSAEFPKEGPSILRIQQVVRGDSAAYFCASSGRGTTSSYNEQFFGPGTRLTVL.

In this sample, this clonotype turned up once. The chain has TRBV7-2 and TRBJ1-6; 8 bases fit TRBD1. The V and J ends lost 5 bases and 11 bases, in that order; junction bases with no gene match: 11. Germline V gives CDR1 SGHTA, CDR2 FQGNSA. The CDR3 loop spans 15 amino acids. CDR3 residues: CASSPGQGGDPPLHF. CDR3 bases: TGTGCCAGCAGCCCTGGACAGGGTGGGGATCCACCCCTCCACTTT.

The chain links TRBV6-2 or TRBV6-3 to TRBJ2-3; TRBD2 aligns across 11 bases. The germline V gene encodes CDR1 MNHEY and CDR2 SVGEGT. The V segment lost 2 bases and the J segment 5 bases; nucleotides outside the gene matches: 18. CDR3 length: 20 amino acids. The CDR3 loop is CASSYLPGLADRWGIDTQYF. For the CDR3, the DNA is TGTGCCAGCAGTTACCTCCCGGGACTAGCGGACAGGTGGGGCATAGATACGCAGTATTTT.

In its sample, this clonotype was seen once. The chain couples TRBV12-3 or TRBV12-4 to TRBJ2-1; TRBD2 aligns across 12 bases. The CDR3 spans 14 residues. V lost 7 bases, J lost 9 bases, and 7 bases stayed unmatched. The CDR3 DNA is TGTGCCAGCACTGTACTAGCGGGAGGACTTGAGCAGTTCTTC. Encoded protein: CASTVLAGGLEQFF.

This clonotype was counted between two and nine times. With a much larger clone just one base away, this may be a read error. The V gene is TRBV6-5, the J gene TRBJ1-4; 10 positions match TRBD1. With 7 bases clipped from V and 5 bases from J, the junction kept 4 bases outside the gene matches. This CDR3 comprises 14 residues. Germline values: CDR1 MNHEY, CDR2 SVGAGI. CDR3 sequence (DNA): TGTGCCAGCATCCCGGGACAGGGGAATGAAAAACTGTTTTTT. Translating it yields CASIPGQGNEKLFF.

The chain links TRBV18 to TRBJ2-2, with D unclear. The length of the CDR3 is 15 residues. The V and J ends lost 1 base and 4 bases respectively, with 10 bases between them. CDR1 and CDR2 (germline): KGHSH, LQKENI. Here the CDR3 reads CASSPRVVSTGELFF. DNA of the CDR3: TGTGCCAGCTCACCACGAGTAGTAAGCACCGGGGAGCTGTTTTTT.

This sequence joins TRBV5-4 and TRBJ2-7; perhaps D is TRBD1 or TRBD2 (5 bases each). CDR1 and CDR2 from the germline V gene are SGHNT and YYREEE (reference sequence). CDR3 size: 15 residues. V lost 2 bases and J lost 2, with 14 bases in between. CDR3 protein: CASSLTGRDAYEQYF. CDR3 sequence (DNA): TGTGCCAGCAGCTTAACGGGTCGGGACGCCTACGAGCAGTACTTC. The whole variable domain, remainder taken from reference TRBV5-4 and TRBJ2-7, is ETGVTQSPTHLIKTRGQQVTLRCSSQSGHNTVSWYQQALGQGPQFIFQYYREEENGRGNFPPRFSGLQFPNYSSELNVNALELDDSALYLCASSLTGRDAYEQYFGPGTRLTVT.

A few counts support this clonotype. This chain uses TRBV18 with TRBJ2-7, with D perhaps given as TRBD1 or TRBD2 (5 bases each). The end of the DNA aligns better with TRBJ2-5, so the J call may be wrong. Germline values: CDR1 KGHSH, CDR2 LQKENI. The CDR3 totals 15 residues. CDR3 protein: CASSPQTGAQETQYF. The CDR3 nucleotides read TGTGCCAGCTCACCGCAAACCGGGGCCCAAGAGACCCAGTACTTC.

This clonotype was found a few times. The J gene is TRBJ2-5, the V gene TRBV9; TRBD1 might be the D (6 bases). V was shortened by 0 bases and J by 5 bases, with 11 bases between the two germline ends. The germline CDR1 and CDR2 sequences are SGDLS and YYNGEE. The CDR3 length is 14 residues. The DNA of the CDR3 is TGTGCCAGCAGCGTAGGCGTCCAGGGGGAGACCCAGTACTTC. Its translation: CASSVGVQGETQYF.

This clonotype was recorded a few times. The chain carries TRBV28 and TRBJ1-6; 7 bases match TRBD1. V dropped 4 bases and J dropped 11; count of bases not matched to a gene: 17. The CDR3 covers 17 residues. CDR1 MDHEN and CDR2 SYDVKM come from the germline V gene. The CDR3 is CASSYSGARGGLTPLHF. The CDR3 DNA follows: TGTGCCAGCAGTTACTCTGGGGCCAGGGGGGGTTTGACACCCCTCCACTTT.

This chain connects TRBV24-1 to TRBJ2-1; tentative D call: TRBD2 (5 bases). The J call could be wrong; TRBJ2-7 is a better fit for the DNA end. This CDR3 is 15 amino acids long. CDR1 is KGHDR, CDR2 SFDVKD, per germline. CDR3 sequence (DNA): TGTGCCACCAGTGACCAAGGGAGCGTATACAATGAGCAGTACTTC. It yields the protein CATSDQGSVYNEQYF.

The chain uses TRBV29-1 and TRBJ2-1, with D tentatively TRBD2 (5 bases). Germline CDR1 SQVTM, CDR2 ANQGSEA. V lost 5 bases, J lost 7 bases, and 21 bases lay in between. The CDR3 totals 15 residues. CDR3: CSVSLGDGLGNEQFF. The DNA for the CDR3 is TGCAGCGTTTCCCTCGGGGATGGCTTGGGAAATGAGCAGTTCTTC.

This clonotype was counted between two and nine times. The rearrangement uses TRBV20-1 and TRBJ1-1; TRBD1 might be the D (6 bases). Per the germline V gene, CDR1 is DFQATT and CDR2 is SNEGSKA (reference sequence). The CDR3 runs 15 residues. The V end was cut by 2 bases, the J end by 3 bases, with 16 bases between. This chain's CDR3 is CSARRQGLTDTEAFF. As DNA, the CDR3 is TGCAGTGCTAGAAGGCAGGGGTTGACCGACACTGAAGCTTTCTTT.

This chain links TRBV6-1 with TRBJ2-7, with D maybe TRBD2 (5 bases). V dropped 7 bases and J dropped 0 bases, with 16 bases sitting between them. CDR3 length: 15 residues. Germline CDR1 MNHNS, CDR2 SASEGT. The CDR3 DNA is TGTGCCAGCACCCTAAGGGAAGGGAGCTCCTACGAGCAGTACTTC. It specifies CASTLREGSSYEQYF.

This chain uses TRBV5-1 with TRBJ2-3; tentatively, D is TRBD1 (5 bases). Trimming removed 0 bases at V and 5 bases at J, with 10 bases between. Germline CDR1 and CDR2: SGHRS and YFSETQ. The CDR3 consists of 14 residues. The CDR3 region is CASSLGQGLDTQYF. The CDR3 DNA is TGCGCCAGCAGCTTGGGGCAGGGCTTAGATACGCAGTATTTT.

CDR3 protein: CSAPRDSYGYTF. The CDR3 coding sequence is TGCAGTGCTCCCAGGGACAGCTATGGCTACACCTTC. The chain couples TRBV20-1 to TRBJ1-2, with 7 positions matching TRBD1. There are 12 residues in the CDR3. Trimming took 5 bases from V and 4 from J; bases not matched to a gene: 4. Germline V gene lookup returns CDR1 DFQATT and CDR2 SNEGSKA (reference sequence).

This sequence joins TRBV11-2 and TRBJ2-1; 7 bases map to TRBD2. The junction had 12 bases not matched to a gene; V was cut back by 3 bases and J by 4 bases. The length of the CDR3 is 17 residues. Germline values: CDR1 SGHAT, CDR2 FQNNGV. As DNA, the CDR3 is TGTGCCAGCAGCTTCTACGCTTCGGCTAGCGGATACAATGAGCAGTTCTTC. It codes for CASSFYASASGYNEQFF.

The gene calls are TRBV6-2 or TRBV6-3 and TRBJ1-5; 9 nucleotides match TRBD1. Germline CDR1 is MNHEY and CDR2 is SVGEGT. The CDR3 is made up of 14 amino acids. V lost 6 bases, J lost 11 bases, and 11 bases stayed unmatched. The CDR3 region has the DNA TGTGCCAGCAGACTGGGACAGGGTGATTGGACCCAGCATTTT. As protein: CASRLGQGDWTQHF.

The chain recombines TRBV20-1 with TRBJ2-4; 9 positions agree with TRBD2. The CDR3 consists of 14 residues. V gave up 6 bases and J gave up 13 bases; unmatched junction bases: 16. Germline lookup yields CDR1 DFQATT and CDR2 SNEGSKA (reference sequence). The DNA of the CDR3 is TGCAGTGCCCCTCCTAGCGGGACTTACAATGAGCAGTACTTC. This sequence encodes CSAPPSGTYNEQYF.

This clonotype was detected once. J is TRBJ2-1 and V is TRBV4-2, with TRBD2 matching 8 bases. Unmatched junction bases numbered 8, after V lost 5 bases and J lost 5 bases. CDR3 length: 15 amino acids. Germline V CDR1 and CDR2: LGHNA, YNFKEQ. The CDR3 loop reads CASSGWREVDNEQFF. The DNA for the CDR3 is TGTGCCAGCAGCGGGTGGCGGGAGGTAGACAATGAGCAGTTCTTC.

The chain couples TRBV12-3 or TRBV12-4 to TRBJ2-3; 7 bases match TRBD2. Trimming at V came to 3 bases and at J to 5 bases, leaving 8 bases not matched to a gene. The CDR3 is made up of 15 amino acids. As DNA, the CDR3 is TGTGCCAGCAGTTTCGCCCGAGCGGGGTTAGATACGCAGTATTTT. Protein product: CASSFARAGLDTQYF.